This T cell receptor beta chain was sequenced during a study of shared clonotypes between healthy human individuals. As to this clone: The sample carries other DNA sequences with the same CDR3.

Execution of the assay was at deep level. Clones were sequenced by immunoSEQ multiplex PCR, and TCRdb holds only the in-frame ones, with some missing. The sample records over a million clones, around 97% being singletons. Only Caucasian adults living in Nashville, Tennessee made up the donor group. The study separated CD4+ cells into CD45RA+ naive and CD45RA-negative memory subsets. The germline V and J ends were trimmed by 3 bases and 4 bases, with 7 bases remaining between them. The CDR3 has 11 amino acids. Germline-derived CDR1 and CDR2 are DFQATT and SNEGSKA (reference sequence). The sample taken for sequencing was naive CD4+ T cells sorted from blood. As for subset: CD45RA+ positively selected. V usage is TRBV20-1 and J usage is TRBJ2-7, with D uncertain. The sequence was collected from a man in his thirties or forties in good health. This chain's CDR3 is CSASGSYEQYF. DNA for the CDR3: TGCAGTGCTAGTGGGTCTTACGAGCAGTACTTC.